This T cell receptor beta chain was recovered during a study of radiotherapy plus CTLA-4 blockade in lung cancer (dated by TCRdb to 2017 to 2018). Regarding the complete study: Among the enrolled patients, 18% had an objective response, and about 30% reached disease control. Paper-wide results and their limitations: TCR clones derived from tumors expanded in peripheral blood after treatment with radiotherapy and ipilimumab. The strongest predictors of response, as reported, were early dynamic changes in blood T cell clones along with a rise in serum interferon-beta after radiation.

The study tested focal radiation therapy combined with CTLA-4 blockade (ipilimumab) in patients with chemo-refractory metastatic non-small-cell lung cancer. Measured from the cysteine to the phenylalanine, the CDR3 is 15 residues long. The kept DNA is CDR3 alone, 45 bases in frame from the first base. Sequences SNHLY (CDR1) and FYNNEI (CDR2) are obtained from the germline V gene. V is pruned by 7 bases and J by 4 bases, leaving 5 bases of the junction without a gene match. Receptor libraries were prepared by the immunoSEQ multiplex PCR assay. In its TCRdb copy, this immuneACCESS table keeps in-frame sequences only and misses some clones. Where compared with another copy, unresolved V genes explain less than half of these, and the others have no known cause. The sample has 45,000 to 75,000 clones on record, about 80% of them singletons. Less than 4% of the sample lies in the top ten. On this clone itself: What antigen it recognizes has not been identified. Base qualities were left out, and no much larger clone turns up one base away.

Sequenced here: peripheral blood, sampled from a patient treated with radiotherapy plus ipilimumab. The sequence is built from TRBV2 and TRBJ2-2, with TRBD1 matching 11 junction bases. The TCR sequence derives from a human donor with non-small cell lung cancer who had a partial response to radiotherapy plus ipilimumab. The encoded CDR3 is CASKGGTGGTGELFF. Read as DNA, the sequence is TGTGCCAGCAAGGGAGGGACAGGGGGCACCGGGGAGCTGTTTTTT. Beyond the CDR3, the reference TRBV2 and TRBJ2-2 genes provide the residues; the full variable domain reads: EPEVTQTPSHQVTQMGQEVILRCVPISNHLYFYWYRQILGQKVEFLVSFYNNEISEKSEIFDDQFSVERPDGSNFTLKIRSTKLEDSAMYFCASKGGTGGTGELFFGEGSRLTVL.